Listed below are T cell receptor beta chains from one sample, sequenced in a study of Ad26.COV2.S vaccination and SARS-CoV-2 variants. The protocol was immunoSEQ multiplex PCR, while the TCRdb copy is restricted to in-frame clones and leaves out a portion. The sample yields about half a million clones, roughly nine tenths seen once. The material was peripheral blood, obtained in a trial of Ad26.COV2.S vaccine versus placebo. Receptor source: a person between 18 and 60 years old who received the Ad26.COV2.S COVID-19 vaccine or a placebo. The conserved cysteine and the conserved F or W are not part of the CDR3 here.

j_call,v_call,cdr3_aa
TRBJ1-3,TRBV28,ASTSPGSSGNTIY
TRBJ2-1,TRBV28,ASSSPGGLNEQF
TRBJ1-5,TRBV2,ASRGTGQPQH
TRBJ1-4,TRBV24-1,ATSDSGGPGEKLF
TRBJ2-6,TRBV27,ASSYSVIPSAGANVLT
TRBJ1-5,TRBV6-5,ASKLLRQGNQPQH
TRBJ2-3,TRBV7-9,ASSPLYSGVADTQY
TRBJ1-1,TRBV19,ASRTGDQNTEAF
TRBJ1-1,TRBV23-1,ASTYKGGDEAF
TRBJ1-1,TRBV27,ASSSTGRAILNTEAF
TRBJ2-5,TRBV6-5,AIAGTDKETQY
TRBJ2-1,TRBV2,ASSEGSGNEQF
TRBJ2-1,TRBV27,ASSLGSGTNGEQF
TRBJ1-3,TRBV18,ASSEYRDSSGNTIY
TRBJ1-1,TRBV11-3,ASSLREGTEAF
TRBJ1-5,TRBV30,AWSVRGNQPQH
TRBJ2-7,TRBV2,ASSGTSATYEQY
TRBJ2-5,TRBV11-2,ASSLAGGRLETQY
TRBJ1-3,TRBV5-1,ASSTGGGGNTIY
TRBJ2-2,TRBV7-3,ASSHNTGELF
TRBJ1-1,TRBV21-1,ASSKGQRKAF
TRBJ1-1,TRBV19,ASSLERSEAF
TRBJ1-4,TRBV9,ASSSRFGKLF
TRBJ1-2,TRBV6-4,ASSSDRGLDREVSNYGYT
TRBJ1-6,TRBV27,ASSSRDPSSYNSPLH
TRBJ2-7,TRBV7-9,ASSLPGAGEQY
TRBJ2-1,TRBV30,ALGGPPGTSGRRGYNEQF
TRBJ2-1,TRBV2,ASQGTGHNEQF
TRBJ2-3,TRBV9,ASSVHGTGPDTQY
TRBJ1-5,TRBV18,ASSQSQGARQPQH
TRBJ2-1,TRBV18,ASSPPGLAGGGEQF
TRBJ1-2,TRBV18,ASSPGTGFVDGYT
TRBJ1-1,TRBV10-1,ASSARLLNTEAF
TRBJ2-7,TRBV9,ASSGSETYEQY
TRBJ2-1,TRBV7-3,ASSPDRGRLEQF
TRBJ2-2,TRBV30,AWDGLGNAGELF
TRBJ2-7,TRBV27,ASSKGTSGTYEQY
TRBJ2-7,TRBV7-9,ASSLASGTEQY
TRBJ1-4,TRBV30,AWSERTVEGEKLF
TRBJ2-2,TRBV18,ASSPLNSAGELF
TRBJ2-1,TRBV19,ASSIPSGAQQF
TRBJ2-1,TRBV5-1,ASSSPSGNNEQF
TRBJ2-1,TRBV28,ASSSNKLQLVYNEQF
TRBJ2-7,TRBV5-4,ASSPGTSGSNEQY
TRBJ2-5,TRBV19,ASSIGRGVETQY
TRBJ2-5,TRBV10-1,ASSQGGTGGETQY
TRBJ1-3,TRBV27,ASSGSSSGNTIY
TRBJ2-1,TRBV6-5,ASSFHREGNEQF
TRBJ2-1,TRBV2,ASSDPSGFIAGSYNEQF
TRBJ1-4,TRBV19,ASTESVGDNEKLF